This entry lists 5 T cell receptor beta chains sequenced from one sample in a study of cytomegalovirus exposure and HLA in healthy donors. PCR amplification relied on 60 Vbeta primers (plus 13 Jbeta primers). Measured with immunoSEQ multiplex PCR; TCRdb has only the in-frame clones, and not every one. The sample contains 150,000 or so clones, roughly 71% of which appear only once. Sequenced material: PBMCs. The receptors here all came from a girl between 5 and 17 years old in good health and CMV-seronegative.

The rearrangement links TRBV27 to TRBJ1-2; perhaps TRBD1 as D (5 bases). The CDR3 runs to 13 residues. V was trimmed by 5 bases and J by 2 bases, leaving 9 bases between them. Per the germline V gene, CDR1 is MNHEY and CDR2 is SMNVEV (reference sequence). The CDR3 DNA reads TGTGCCAGCAGTGCGACAGAGAACTATGGCTACACCTTC. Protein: CASSATENYGYTF.

CDR3 sequence: CASSPGGQLYGYTF. CDR3 coding DNA: TGTGCCAGCAGCCCAGGTGGGCAACTCTATGGCTACACCTTC. The chain couples TRBV7-9 to TRBJ1-2; no clear D. Germline CDR1 and CDR2: SEHNR and FQNEAQ (reference sequence). CDR3 length: 14 amino acids. Trimming pared 5 bases from V and 4 bases from J, leaving 14 bases between.

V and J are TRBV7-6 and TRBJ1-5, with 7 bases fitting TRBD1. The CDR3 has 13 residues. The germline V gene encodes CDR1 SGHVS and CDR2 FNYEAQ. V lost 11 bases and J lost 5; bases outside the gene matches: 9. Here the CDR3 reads CASSRQGDQPQHF. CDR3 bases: TGTGCCTCCTCCCGACAGGGTGATCAGCCCCAGCATTTT.

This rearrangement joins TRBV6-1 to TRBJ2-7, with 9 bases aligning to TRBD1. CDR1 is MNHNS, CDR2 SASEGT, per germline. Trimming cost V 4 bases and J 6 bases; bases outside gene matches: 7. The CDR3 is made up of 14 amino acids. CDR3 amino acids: CASSVDRGELEQYF. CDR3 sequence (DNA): TGTGCCAGCAGTGTGGACAGGGGTGAACTCGAGCAGTACTTC.

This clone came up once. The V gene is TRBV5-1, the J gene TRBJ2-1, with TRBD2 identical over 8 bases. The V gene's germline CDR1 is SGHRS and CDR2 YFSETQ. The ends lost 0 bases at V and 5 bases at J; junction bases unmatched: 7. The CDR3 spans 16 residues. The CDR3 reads CASSLAPAGGHNEQFF. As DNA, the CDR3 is TGCGCCAGCAGCTTGGCCCCGGCGGGGGGCCACAATGAGCAGTTCTTC.